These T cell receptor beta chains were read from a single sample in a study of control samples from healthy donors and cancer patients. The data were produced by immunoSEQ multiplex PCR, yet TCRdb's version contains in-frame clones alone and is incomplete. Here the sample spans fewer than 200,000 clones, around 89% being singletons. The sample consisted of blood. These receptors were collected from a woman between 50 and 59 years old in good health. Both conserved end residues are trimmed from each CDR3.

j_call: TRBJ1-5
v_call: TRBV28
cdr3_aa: ASSSPGREPQH

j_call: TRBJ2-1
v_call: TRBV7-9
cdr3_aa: ASSLSSSYNEQF

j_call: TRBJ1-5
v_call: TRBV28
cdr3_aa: ASSSGAGNQPQH

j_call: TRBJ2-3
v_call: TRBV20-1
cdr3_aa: SARDHPAQY

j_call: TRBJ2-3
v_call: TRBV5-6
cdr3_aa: ASSFGDTQY

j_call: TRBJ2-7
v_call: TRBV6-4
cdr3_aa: ASSLDSGSLYEQY

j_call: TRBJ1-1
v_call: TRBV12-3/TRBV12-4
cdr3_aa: ASRPSRFGGAF

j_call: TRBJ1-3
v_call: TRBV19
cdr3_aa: ASSLSREPNSGNTIY

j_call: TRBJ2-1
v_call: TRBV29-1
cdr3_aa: SVDLRLAGILNEQF

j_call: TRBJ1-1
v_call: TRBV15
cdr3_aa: ATSDHSRTGSTEAF

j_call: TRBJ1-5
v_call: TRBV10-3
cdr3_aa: AISESDYRENQPQH

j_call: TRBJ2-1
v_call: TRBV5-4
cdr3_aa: ASSLGESIVGQF

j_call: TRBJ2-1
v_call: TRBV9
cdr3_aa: ASSRPGGHYNEQF

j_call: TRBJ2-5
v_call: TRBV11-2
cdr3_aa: ASSPPFSGETQY

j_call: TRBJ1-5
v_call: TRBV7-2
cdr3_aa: ASSLGGGPNQPQH

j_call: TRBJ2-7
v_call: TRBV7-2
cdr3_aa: ASSLASEYVQY

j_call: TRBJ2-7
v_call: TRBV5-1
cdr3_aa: ASSLVWRGDSYEQY

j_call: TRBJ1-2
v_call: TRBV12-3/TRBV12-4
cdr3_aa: ASSLHSYGYT

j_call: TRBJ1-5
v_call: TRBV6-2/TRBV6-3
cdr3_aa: ASSTGTSVWQPQH

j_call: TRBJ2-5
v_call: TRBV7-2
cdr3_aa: ASSLVGALAETQY

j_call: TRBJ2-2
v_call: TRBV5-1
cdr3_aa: ASSPGRPGELF

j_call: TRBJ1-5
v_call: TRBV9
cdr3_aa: ASSVPRGGNQPQH

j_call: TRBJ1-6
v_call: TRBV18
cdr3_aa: ASSPAGVESPLH

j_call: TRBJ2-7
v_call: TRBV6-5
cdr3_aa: ASSLRAGRYEQY